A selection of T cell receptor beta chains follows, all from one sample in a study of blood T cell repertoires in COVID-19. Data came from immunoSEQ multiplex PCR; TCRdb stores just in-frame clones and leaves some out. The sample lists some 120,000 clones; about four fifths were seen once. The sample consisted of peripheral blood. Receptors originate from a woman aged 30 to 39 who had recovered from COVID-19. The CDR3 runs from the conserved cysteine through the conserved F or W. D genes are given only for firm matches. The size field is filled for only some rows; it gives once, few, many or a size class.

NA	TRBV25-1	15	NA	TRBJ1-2	CASSDEGHSTYGYTF	TGTGCCAGCAGTGATGAGGGACACTCCACCTATGGCTACACCTTC
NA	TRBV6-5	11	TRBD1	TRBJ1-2	CASSQGAGYTF	TGTGCCAGCAGTCAGGGGGCGGGCTACACCTTC
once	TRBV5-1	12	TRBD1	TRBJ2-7	CASSRDRAEQYF	TGCGCCAGCAGTCGGGACAGGGCAGAGCAGTACTTC
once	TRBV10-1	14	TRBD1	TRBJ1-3	CASSPGGSGNTIYF	TGCGCCAGCAGCCCAGGGGGATCTGGAAACACCATATATTTT
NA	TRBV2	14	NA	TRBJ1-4	CASRGDGGDEKLFF	TGTGCCAGCAGAGGGGACGGAGGGGACGAAAAACTGTTTTTT
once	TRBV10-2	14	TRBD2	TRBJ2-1	CASRTSGSYNEQFF	TGCGCCAGCAGAACTAGCGGGTCCTACAATGAGCAGTTCTTC
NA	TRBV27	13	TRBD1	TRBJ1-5	CASSLDRDQPQHF	TGTGCCAGCAGTTTAGACAGGGATCAGCCCCAGCATTTT
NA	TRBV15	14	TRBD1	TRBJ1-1	CATGQVGGVTEAFF	TGTGCCACCGGACAGGTCGGGGGGGTAACTGAAGCTTTCTTT
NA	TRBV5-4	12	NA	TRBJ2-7	CASSLEGGEQYF	TGTGCCAGCAGCTTGGAAGGGGGCGAGCAGTACTTC
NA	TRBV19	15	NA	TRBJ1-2	CASSIVPDSYYGYTF	TGTGCCAGTAGTATAGTTCCGGACAGCTACTATGGCTACACCTTC
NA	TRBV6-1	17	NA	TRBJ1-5	CASSVPDDRQRNQPQHF	TGTGCCAGCAGTGTTCCTGACGACAGGCAGAGAAATCAGCCCCAGCATTTT
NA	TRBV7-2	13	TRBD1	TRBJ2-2	CASSFDRAGELFF	TGTGCCAGCAGCTTCGACAGGGCCGGGGAGCTGTTTTTT
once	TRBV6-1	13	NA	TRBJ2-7	CASSEETDQGSNF	TGTGCCAGCAGTGAAGAGACAGACCAAGGTTCGAACTTC
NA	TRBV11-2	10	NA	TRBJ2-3	CASTGDTQYF	TGTGCCAGCACCGGAGATACGCAGTATTTT
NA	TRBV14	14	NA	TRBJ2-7	CASSLGGPPYEQYF	TGTGCCAGCAGCCTCGGGGGGCCTCCCTACGAGCAGTACTTC
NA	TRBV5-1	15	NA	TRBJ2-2	CASTLDQGITGELFF	TGCGCCAGCACCCTTGATCAGGGGATAACCGGGGAGCTGTTTTTT
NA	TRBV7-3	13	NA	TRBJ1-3	CASSSVSGNTIYF	TGTGCCAGCAGCTCGGTATCTGGAAACACCATATATTTT
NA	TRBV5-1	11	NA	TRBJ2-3	CASTVGDTQYF	TGCGCCAGCACGGTTGGAGATACGCAGTATTTT
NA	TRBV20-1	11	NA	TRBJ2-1	CSTSRGDEQFF	TGCAGTACCTCCAGGGGTGATGAGCAGTTCTTC
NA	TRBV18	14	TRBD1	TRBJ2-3	CASSQQGVTDTQYF	TGTGCCAGCTCACAGCAGGGGGTCACAGATACGCAGTATTTT
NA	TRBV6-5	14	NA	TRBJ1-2	CASSYRGRVEGYTF	TGTGCCAGCAGTTATAGGGGGAGGGTTGAAGGCTACACCTTC
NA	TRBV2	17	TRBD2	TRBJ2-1	CASSEGSGTSGSYEQFF	TGTGCCAGCAGTGAAGGGTCCGGGACTAGCGGGAGCTATGAGCAGTTCTTC
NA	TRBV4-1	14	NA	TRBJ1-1	CASSQAGVNTEAFF	TGCGCCAGCAGCCAAGCCGGGGTGAACACTGAAGCTTTCTTT
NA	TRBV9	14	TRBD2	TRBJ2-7	CASSVGTSGYEQYF	TGTGCCAGCAGCGTCGGGACTAGCGGGTACGAGCAGTACTTC
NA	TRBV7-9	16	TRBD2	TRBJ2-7	CASSSGLAGLHYEQYF	TGTGCCAGCAGCTCAGGACTAGCGGGGCTACACTACGAGCAGTACTTC
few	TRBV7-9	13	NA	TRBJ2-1	CASSPSIGNEQFF	TGTGCCAGCAGCCCATCCATCGGTAATGAGCAGTTCTTC
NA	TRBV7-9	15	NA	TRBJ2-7	CASSIHLSGSYEQYF	TGTGCCAGCAGCATCCACCTGTCCGGGTCCTACGAGCAGTACTTC
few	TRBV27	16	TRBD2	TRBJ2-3	CASSLLTSEGTDTQYF	TGTGCCAGCAGTTTACTGACTAGCGAGGGCACAGATACGCAGTATTTT
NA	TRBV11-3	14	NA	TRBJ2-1	CASSRARVGNEQFF	TGTGCCAGCAGCCGGGCCAGGGTCGGGAATGAGCAGTTCTTC